This T cell receptor beta chain was sequenced in a study of cytomegalovirus exposure and HLA in healthy donors. This CDR3 has 13 residues. The germline V and J ends were trimmed by 0 bases and 7 bases, with 7 bases remaining between them. Germline V gives CDR1 MNHEY, CDR2 SVGAGI. The study ran its PCR with 60 Vbeta and 13 Jbeta primers. Measured with immunoSEQ multiplex PCR; TCRdb has only the in-frame clones, and not every one. The sample has about 100,000 clones, approximately 74% seen once. This chain joins TRBV6-5 and TRBJ1-5; tentatively, D is TRBD1 (5 bases). The origin of this receptor is a woman aged 40 to 55 in good health and CMV-seronegative. The sequenced sample consisted of PBMCs. CDR3 sequence: CASSYSRGQPQHF. The CDR3 nucleotides are TGTGCCAGCAGTTACTCGCGGGGCCAGCCCCAGCATTTT.